This TCR beta chain came from a study of T-cell reconstitution after alpha-beta-depleted transplantation in children. Study-wide results and limits: Several hundred rapidly expanded clones from non-depleted graft cells reportedly supplied alpha-beta T cells about two months post-transplant.

The germline V gene encodes CDR1 LGHNA and CDR2 YSLEER. V was trimmed by 3 bases and J by 1 base, leaving 7 bases between them. CDR3 length: 13 residues. This clonotype was found a few times. Its antigen remains unknown. A library of TCRbeta sequences, prepared with unique molecular identifiers, was generated. From the PCR reads, TCRdb called clonotypes with MiXCR, one entry per CDR3 protein. Of 450,000 to 550,000 distinct CDR3 sequences in the sample, 10% to 12% were seen once. The specimen comprised PBMCs, mostly from graft donor cells, sampled 180 days after TCRalphabeta/CD19-depleted stem cell transplant. This sequence originates from a female patient aged 2-10 years who had a stem cell transplant for aplastic anemia, so the T cells may come from the graft donor. This rearrangement joins TRBV4-3 to TRBJ2-7; D call uncertain. The CDR3 sequence: CASSQTSSYEQYV. Here the CDR3 DNA reads TGCGCCAGCAGCCAGACATCTTCCTACGAGCAGTACGTC.